These 8 T cell receptor beta chains were all obtained from the same sample, sequenced in a study of T cells after posttransplantation cyclophosphamide. The repertoire was sequenced with immunoSEQ multiplex PCR; TCRdb's copy has only in-frame clones and lacks some. This table has 23,000 or so clones, approximately 87% appearing once. A marrow graft followed busulfan-fludarabine conditioning, with cyclophosphamide on days +3 and +4. The source material was PBMCs, sampled after allogeneic stem cell transplant with posttransplant cyclophosphamide. The receptors come from a female patient younger than 45 who received an allogeneic stem cell transplant from an unrelated donor, was CMV-positive, and had no GVHD. Some of the T cells may derive from the graft donor.

This chain links TRBV6-5 with TRBJ1-2, with 8 bases fitting TRBD1. The CDR3 is 14 residues long. The J segment lost 7 bases and the V segment lost 0 bases, leaving 4 bases of the junction unmatched. Germline assignment: CDR1 MNHEY and CDR2 SVGAGI. CDR3 nucleotides: TGTGCCAGCAGTTACTCGACAGGGGAAGGTGGCTACACCTTC. Translating it yields CASSYSTGEGGYTF.

This clone has a handful of counts. The genes are TRBV5-6 and TRBJ2-2, with D perhaps matching TRBD1 (5 bases). The CDR3 extends over 13 amino acids. Per germline, CDR1 SGHDT and CDR2 YYEEEE. Trimming stripped 4 bases from V and 6 bases from J, with 10 bases between. CDR3 loop: CASSPWGSGELFF. CDR3 nucleotides: TGTGCCAGCAGCCCTTGGGGCTCCGGGGAGCTGTTTTTT. The full variable domain, rest sourced from reference TRBV5-6 and TRBJ2-2, is DAGVTQSPTHLIKTRGQQVTLRCSPKSGHDTVSWYQQALGQGPQFIFQYYEEEERQRGNFPDRFSGHQFPNYSSELNVNALLLGDSALYLCASSPWGSGELFFGEGSRLTVL.

As to this clone: Other DNA sequences of this sample code for an identical CDR3. V gene TRBV4-2 combines with J gene TRBJ1-6, with a tentative D call TRBD1 (6 bases). The length of the CDR3 is 14 residues. Germline values: CDR1 LGHNA, CDR2 YNFKEQ. Trimming left V 2 bases short and J 13 bases short, with 15 bases between. The CDR3 loop is CASSQKRGYSPLHF. The DNA for the CDR3 is TGTGCCAGCAGCCAAAAAAGGGGGTACTCCCCCCTCCACTTT.

The CDR3 nucleotides read TGTGCCAGCAGCTTACCCGGTTACTACGAGCAGTACTTC. It encodes CASSLPGYYEQYF. The chain employs TRBV11-2 and TRBJ2-7; D is undetermined. V was pared by 2 bases and J by 3 bases, with 8 bases between. The CDR3 has 13 amino acids. CDR1 and CDR2 (germline): SGHAT, FQNNGV.

J is TRBJ2-7 and V is TRBV9; D gene unclear. Trimming shortened V by 0 bases and J by 0 bases, and 10 bases separated the two germline ends. The CDR3 runs to 15 residues. CDR1 and CDR2 from the germline V gene are SGDLS and YYNGEE. CDR3 sequence reads: CASSVGPGLSYEQYF. CDR3 DNA sequence: TGTGCCAGCAGCGTAGGTCCAGGTCTCTCCTACGAGCAGTACTTC.

This clone was detected only a few times. V is TRBV28 and J is TRBJ1-3; D unresolved. Germline loops: CDR1 MDHEN, CDR2 SYDVKM. Trimming stripped 5 bases from V and 12 bases from J, with 8 bases between. The CDR3 is 10 amino acids. The CDR3 loop is CASSELSIYF. Written as DNA, the CDR3 is TGTGCCAGCAGTGAGTTAAGCATATATTTT.

This clone was seen just once. The rearrangement joins TRBV5-6 to TRBJ2-7, with a tentative D call TRBD2 (6 bases). V shed 4 bases and J shed 3 bases, with 11 bases lying between them. Germline-derived CDR1 and CDR2 are SGHDT and YYEEEE. This CDR3 is 13 amino acids long. The CDR3 sequence: CASSGVGGYEQYF. The CDR3 nucleotides are TGTGCCAGCAGCGGTGTCGGGGGCTACGAGCAGTACTTC.

This chain links TRBV6-1 with TRBJ2-7; TRBD1 agrees at 9 bases. This CDR3 is 15 amino acids long. Germline V gene lookup returns CDR1 MNHNS and CDR2 SASEGT. The V segment lost 4 bases and the J segment 4 bases; nucleotides outside the gene matches: 8. CDR3 sequence reads: CASSVSDRGWYEQYF. The CDR3 nucleotides are TGTGCCAGCAGTGTCTCGGACAGGGGATGGTACGAGCAGTACTTC.